This TCR beta chain appears in the sequencing data of a study of T cells after yellow fever vaccination. The study, taken as a whole, reports: There was a possibility that FACS-sorted repertoires contained abundant clonotypes contaminating from the bulk population. Weaker, the secondary response peaked sooner, at day 5 versus 15. Across the CD4 and CD8 compartments, a small share of clonotypes was present in both.

A 5'RACE template-switching step, the method used to make TCR cDNA, added a universal primer site and UMIs. TCRdb processed the 5' RACE reads anew with MiXCR; each CDR3 protein has one entry. The sample consists of some 220,000 distinct CDR3 sequences, approximately 3.3% of them appearing once. Comment on this clonotype: Its antigen is still unknown.

Trimming took off 1 base at V and 0 bases at J, with 13 bases between the two ends. From germline, CDR1 is MGHRA and CDR2 YSYEKL. The CDR3 consists of 17 residues. Here the sequenced sample was CD4+ T cells sorted from PBMCs, taken 10 days after the yellow fever booster vaccination. The clonotype comes from a man younger than 35 who received the YFV17D yellow fever vaccine. This sequence joins TRBV4-1 and TRBJ2-1; possibly TRBD2 for D (6 bases). CDR3 region: CASSQVVARGSYNEQFF. The CDR3 DNA reads TGCGCCAGCAGCCAAGTCGTAGCGCGGGGCTCCTACAATGAGCAGTTCTTC.